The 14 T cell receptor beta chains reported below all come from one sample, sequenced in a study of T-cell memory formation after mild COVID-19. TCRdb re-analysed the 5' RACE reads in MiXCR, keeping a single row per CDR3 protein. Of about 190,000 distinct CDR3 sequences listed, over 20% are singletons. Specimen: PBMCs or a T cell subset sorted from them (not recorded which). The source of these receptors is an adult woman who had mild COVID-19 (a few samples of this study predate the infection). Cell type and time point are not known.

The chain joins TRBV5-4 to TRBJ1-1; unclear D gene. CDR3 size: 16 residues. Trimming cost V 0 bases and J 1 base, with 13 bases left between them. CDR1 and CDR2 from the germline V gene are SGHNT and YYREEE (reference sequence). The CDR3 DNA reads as TGTGCCAGCAGCTTGGGATTTGAGGCAGCGAACACTGAAGCTTTCTTT. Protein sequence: CASSLGFEAANTEAFF.

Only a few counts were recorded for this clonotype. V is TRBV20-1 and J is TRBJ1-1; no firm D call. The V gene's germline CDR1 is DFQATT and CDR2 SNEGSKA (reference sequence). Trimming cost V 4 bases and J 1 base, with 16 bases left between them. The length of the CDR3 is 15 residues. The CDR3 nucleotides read TGCAGTGCTATTGTACTTGGTAGCGGGAACACTGAAGCTTTCTTT. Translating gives CSAIVLGSGNTEAFF.

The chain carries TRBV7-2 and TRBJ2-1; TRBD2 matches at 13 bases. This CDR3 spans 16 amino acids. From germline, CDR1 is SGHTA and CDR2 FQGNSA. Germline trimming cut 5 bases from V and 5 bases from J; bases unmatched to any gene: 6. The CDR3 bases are TGTGCCAGCAGCGCCCCCGGGACTAGCGGGGACAATGAGCAGTTCTTC. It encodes CASSAPGTSGDNEQFF.

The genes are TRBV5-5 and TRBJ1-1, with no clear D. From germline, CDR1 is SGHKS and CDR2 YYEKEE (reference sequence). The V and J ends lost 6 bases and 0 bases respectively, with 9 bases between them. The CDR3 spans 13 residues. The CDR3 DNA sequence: TGTGCCAGCACAATCCTCCTGAACACTGAAGCTTTCTTT. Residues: CASTILLNTEAFF.

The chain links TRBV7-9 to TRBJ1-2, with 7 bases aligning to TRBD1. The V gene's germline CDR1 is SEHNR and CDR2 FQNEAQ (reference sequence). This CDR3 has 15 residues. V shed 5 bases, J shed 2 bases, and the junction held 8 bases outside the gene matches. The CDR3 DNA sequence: TGTGCCAGCAGCAGACCACAGGGGCCGAACTATGGCTACACCTTC. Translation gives CASSRPQGPNYGYTF. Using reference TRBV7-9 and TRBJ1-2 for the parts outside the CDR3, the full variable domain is DTGVSQNPRHKITKRGQNVTFRCDPISEHNRLYWYRQTLGQGPEFLTYFQNEAQLEKSRLLSDRFSAERPKGSFSTLEIQRTEQGDSAMYLCASSRPQGPNYGYTFGSGTRLTVV.

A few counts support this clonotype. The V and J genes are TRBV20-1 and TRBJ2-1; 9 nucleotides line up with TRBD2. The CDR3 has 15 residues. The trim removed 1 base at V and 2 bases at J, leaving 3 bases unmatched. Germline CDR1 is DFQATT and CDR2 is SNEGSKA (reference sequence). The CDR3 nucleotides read TGCAGTGCTAGAGGTCCTAGCGGGACCTACAATGAGCAGTTCTTC. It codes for CSARGPSGTYNEQFF.

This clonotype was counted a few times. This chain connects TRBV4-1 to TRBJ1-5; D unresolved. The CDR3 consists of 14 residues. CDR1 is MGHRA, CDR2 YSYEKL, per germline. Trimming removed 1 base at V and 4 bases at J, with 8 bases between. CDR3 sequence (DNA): TGCGCCAGCAGCCAAGTATTGGGGAATCAGCCCCAGCATTTT. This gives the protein CASSQVLGNQPQHF.

Written as DNA, the CDR3 is TGTGCCAGCAGTCTTTTTGTGAGCTCCTACAATGAGCAGTTCTTC. Translating gives CASSLFVSSYNEQFF. The chain combines TRBV12-3 or TRBV12-4 with TRBJ2-1; no reliable D call. This CDR3 has 15 amino acids. V dropped 5 bases and J dropped 0 bases, with 11 bases sitting between them.

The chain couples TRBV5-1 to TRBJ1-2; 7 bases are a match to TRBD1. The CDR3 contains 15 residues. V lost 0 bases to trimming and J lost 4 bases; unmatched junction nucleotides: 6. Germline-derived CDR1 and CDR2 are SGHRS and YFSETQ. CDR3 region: CASSLAGTATYGYTF. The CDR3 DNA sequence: TGCGCCAGCAGCTTGGCCGGGACAGCAACCTATGGCTACACCTTC.

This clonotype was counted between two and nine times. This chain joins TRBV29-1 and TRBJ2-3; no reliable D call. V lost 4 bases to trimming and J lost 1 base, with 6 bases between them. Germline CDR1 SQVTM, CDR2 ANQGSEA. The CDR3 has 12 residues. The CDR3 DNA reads TGCAGCGTTGGTGAGGGCACAGATACGCAGTATTTT. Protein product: CSVGEGTDTQYF.

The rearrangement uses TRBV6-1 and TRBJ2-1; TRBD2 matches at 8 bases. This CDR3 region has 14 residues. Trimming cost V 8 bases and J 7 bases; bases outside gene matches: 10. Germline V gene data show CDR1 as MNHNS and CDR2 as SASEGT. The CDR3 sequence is CASGAGRASNEQFF. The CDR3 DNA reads TGTGCCAGCGGGGCCGGGAGGGCCTCGAATGAGCAGTTCTTC.

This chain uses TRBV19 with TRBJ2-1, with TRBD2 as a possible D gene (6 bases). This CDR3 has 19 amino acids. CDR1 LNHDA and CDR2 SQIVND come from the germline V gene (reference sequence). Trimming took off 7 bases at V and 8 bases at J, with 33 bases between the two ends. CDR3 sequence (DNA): TGTGCCAGTACCGGGTTAGTTTCGGGAGAGGATTATATACTCGATGAGCAGTTCTTC. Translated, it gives CASTGLVSGEDYILDEQFF.

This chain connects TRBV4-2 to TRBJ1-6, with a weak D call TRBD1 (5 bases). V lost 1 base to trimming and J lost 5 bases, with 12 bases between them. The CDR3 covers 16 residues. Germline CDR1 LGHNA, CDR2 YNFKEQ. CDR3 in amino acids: CASSQVQGSDNSPLHF. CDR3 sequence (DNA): TGTGCCAGCAGCCAAGTCCAGGGTTCGGATAATTCACCCCTCCACTTT.

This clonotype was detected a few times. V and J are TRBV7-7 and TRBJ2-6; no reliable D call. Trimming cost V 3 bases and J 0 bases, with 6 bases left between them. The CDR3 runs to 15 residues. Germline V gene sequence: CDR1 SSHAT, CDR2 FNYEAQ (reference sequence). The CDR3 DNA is TGTGCCAGCAGCTTGGCCAGCTCTGGGGCCAACGTCCTGACTTTC. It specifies CASSLASSGANVLTF.